This TCR beta chain comes out of a study of shared clonotypes between healthy human individuals (dated by TCRdb to 2018 to 2021). A note on the overall study: The cohort comprised a couple of women and a few men aged 18 to 49 years. For each donor, CD4 naive and CD4 memory were each run on three plates, CD8 naive on two plates, and CD8 memory on one plate. To estimate repertoire size and how much clonotypes are shared between individuals, the study performed deep sequencing of blood TCR repertoires from a few healthy adults. To increase sequencing depth and limit assay-specific biases, different laboratories used diverse techniques to prepare libraries and sequence TCR repertoires. Each donor's leukapheresis produced roughly between roughly 0.85 and 10 billion PBMCs. Overall results and qualifications from the work: Compared with non-shared clonotypes, the clonotypes found in all four sorted-subset donors had higher generation probabilities. Even with the large sequencing depth, rarefaction of the sorted-subset datasets indicated that sequencing was incomplete. Because the study included a small number of donors, the genetic and exposure-history diversity represented was limited. When several donors were compared, the shared fraction of clonotypes was roughly 5% for naive CD4, 3.5% to 4% for naive CD8, 2.3% for memory CD4, and 0.35% to 0.4% for memory CD8. Pairwise subsampling indicated that sequencing depth was expected to affect the degree of clonotype sharing among donors. Sampling was restricted to blood, and TCR repertoires in tissues likely differ from the TCR repertoires found in blood. Naive subsets generally had larger estimated clonotype richness than memory subsets did.

Points on this clone: No antigen is known for it. Base qualities are missing; no much larger clone stands one base away.

TCR CDR3 regions were amplified from genomic DNA by multiplex PCR using the deep immunoSEQ assay. Genomic DNA extracted from each cell subset was distributed evenly over all wells of several immunoSEQ 96-well plates, and each plate served as one replicate. For sorted subsets, each replicate PCR was loaded with 200 ng genomic DNA, equivalent to some 27,000 T cell genomes. The purified libraries were quantified using a Qubit 3.0 fluorometer, sized with a Bioanalyzer 2100, and then quantified again using the KAPA Library Quantification kit. A separate single-read 150-cycle Illumina NextSeq 550 flow cell was used to sequence each immunoSEQ 96-well plate. Turning to the authors' computational methods: The immunoSEQ output contained only junctional sequences without quality scores, so filtering could not match that applied to full-length reads. To assign V/J genes and CDR3, sequences were annotated against IMGT germline references using PyIR, a Python wrapper for IgBLAST v1.9. Reads were filtered out if the reads had weak V/J assignments (E-value above 1e-6), no CDR3, stop codons, out-of-frame junctions, or ambiguous translated residues. V3J clonotypes were defined as sequences sharing the same inferred V gene, J gene, and CDR3 amino acid sequence. Percentage overlap between repertoires was computed as shared unique clonotypes divided by the size of the smaller repertoire. RTK rarefaction, the Chao1 estimator, and Recon v2.1 estimates of unobserved clonotypes were used to assess repertoire richness. Generation probabilities were computed with OLGA for all TCRbeta clonotypes obtained by the gDNA method from a handful of donors. This is the immuneACCESS table as TCRdb keeps it, with only in-frame sequences that have V and J called. A part of the clones is gone; compared with another copy, unresolved V genes explain less than half, and the rest is unexplained. Clone size and V and J calls were adopted from that table, with D and trimming inferred from the DNA. The sample contains about 2.4 million clones, approximately 90% of them found a single time. Over 0.12% of the sample comes from the top ten.

The donors were healthy, HIV-negative adults with no recently reported acute infections or vaccinations. Only Caucasian adults living in Nashville, Tennessee, USA were represented among the donors. CD4+ T cells were enriched through magnetic negative selection, after which naive cells were positively selected on CD45RA and the remaining negative fraction served as the memory subset. After blood collection by leukapheresis, PBMCs were isolated using Ficoll-Histopaque density gradient centrifugation and then cryopreserved in the vapor phase of liquid nitrogen. Analytical flow cytometry was used to check the purity and quantity of every magnetically sorted T cell population. Genomic DNA was isolated from every sorted fraction and measured by UV absorbance on a Nanodrop 2000c. CDR1 and CDR2 (SGHRS, YFSETQ) derive from the germline V gene. The CDR3 starts with the cysteine, ends with the phenylalanine, and has 16 residues. The read is trimmed to its CDR3 DNA, 48 bases read in frame from base 1. Deletion took 1 base off V and 0 bases off J, with a span of 8 bases between the germline ends.

Sequencing input: naive CD4+ T cells sorted from blood. The cell subset or site label here, explained by the study, means: CD45RA+ positively selected. The chain is made from TRBV5-1 and TRBJ2-6, with no confident D gene call. This TCR derives from a man between 18 and 29 years old in good health. The CDR3 region: CASSLNGDSGANVLTF. The nucleotide sequence reads as follows: TGCGCCAGCAGCTTGAATGGAGACTCTGGGGCCAACGTCCTGACTTTC.